This T cell receptor beta chain is drawn from a study of blood T cell repertoires in COVID-19. Background on the study: Acute and convalescent COVID-19 specimens originated in the United States, Italy and Spain. From T cells, B-cell-depleted T cells, or PBMCs came the material, which was cDNA or gDNA.

Original processing notes: Quantification of nucleated cells was approximated via reference gene primer amplification. The method was immunoSEQ multiplex PCR; TCRdb's version includes in-frame clones alone and lacks a portion of them. V, J and clone size reflect that table, while D and trimming were determined from the DNA. The table has about 210,000 clones, 80% seen once; the top ten hold 13%. The trim removed 7 bases at V and 2 bases at J, leaving 5 bases unmatched. The germline CDR1 and CDR2 sequences are SGHVS and FQNEAQ. CDR3 length: 15 amino acids. Source material: peripheral blood. The TCR sequence derives from a human donor in a cohort sampled during active COVID-19. The chain recombines TRBV7-8 with TRBJ2-6; 7 nucleotides match TRBD1. CDR3 in amino acids: CASTPGGAGANVLTF. DNA of the CDR3: TGTGCCAGCACCCCAGGGGGAGCTGGGGCCAACGTCCTGACTTTC.